This record looks at one T cell receptor beta chain sequence and its context. No cognate antigen has been identified for it. Base qualities are not at hand, and no much larger clone is one base apart. TCR CDR3 regions were amplified from genomic DNA by multiplex PCR using the deep immunoSEQ assay. For each cell subset, the extracted genomic DNA was distributed evenly across all wells of several immunoSEQ 96-well plates, and each plate served as one replicate. For sorted subsets, each replicate PCR was loaded with approximately 200 ng genomic DNA, equivalent to 32,000 or so T cell genomes. Purified libraries were measured with a Qubit 3.0 fluorometer, size-checked on a Bioanalyzer 2100, and measured again with the KAPA Library Quantification kit. Every immunoSEQ 96-well plate was sequenced on a separate single-read 150-cycle Illumina NextSeq 550 flow cell. The original methods were these. Because the immunoSEQ output held only junctional sequences and lacked quality scores, the filtering could not match the filtering applied to full-length reads. Sequences were annotated with PyIR, a Python wrapper for IgBLAST v1.9, using IMGT germline references to assign V/J genes and CDR3. Reads with weak V/J assignments (E-value above 1e-6), missing CDR3, stop codons, out-of-frame junctions, or ambiguous translated residues were removed. V3J clonotypes were defined as sequences sharing an identical inferred V gene, J gene, and CDR3 amino acid sequence. Percentage overlap between repertoires was calculated by dividing the number of shared unique clonotypes by the size of the smaller repertoire. Richness of each repertoire was evaluated using RTK rarefaction, the Chao1 estimator, and Recon v2.1 estimates of unobserved clonotypes. OLGA was used to compute generation probabilities for all TCRbeta clonotypes that the gDNA method yielded from a handful of donors. What TCRdb holds here is the immuneACCESS table cut down to in-frame rearrangements. Part of the clones is not present; checked against another copy, under half of the missing clones reflect an unresolved V gene, and the others are unexplained. The DNA was the basis for D and trimming; V, J and clone size are from that table. This sample holds some 2,100,000 clones; about 92% were observed only once. The top ten constitute about 1.5% of the sample.

These data come from a study of shared clonotypes between healthy human individuals (TCRdb year 2020). Turning to the overall study: The cohort included three men and a couple of women between 18 and 49 years of age. Leukapheresis yielded between about 0.94 and 8.9 billion PBMCs per donor. For each donor, three plates each were used for CD4 naive and CD4 memory, two plates were used for CD8 naive, and one plate was used for CD8 memory. Blood TCR repertoires of roughly 5 healthy adults were deeply sequenced to estimate repertoire size and the extent of clonotype sharing between individuals. Libraries were prepared and TCR repertoires were sequenced by different laboratories using diverse techniques, in order to increase sequencing depth and limit assay-specific biases.

The CDR3 measures 18 amino acids from cysteine to phenylalanine. The CDR3 DNA has 54 bases and is translated from base 1. The CDR1 and CDR2 encoded by the germline V gene (reference sequence) are MNHEY and SMNVEV. At the junction V is shortened by 8 bases and J by 4 bases; bases outside the gene matches: 21. Broad study findings and their caveats: Even with the large sequencing depth, rarefaction of the sorted-subset datasets indicated that sequencing was incomplete. Naive subsets generally had larger estimated clonotype richness than memory subsets did. Sharing across four donors was observed for approximately 5% of naive CD4, over 3% of naive CD8, 2% to 2.5% of memory CD4, and less than 0.45% of memory CD8 clonotypes. Clonotypes shared by all four sorted-subset donors showed higher generation probabilities than non-shared clonotypes. Pairwise subsampling led to the expectation that sequencing depth would affect the degree of clonotype sharing among donors. Only blood was sampled, and tissue TCR repertoires likely differ from those in blood. The genetic and exposure-history diversity represented was limited by the small number of donors.

CD8 naive samples consisted of CD45RO-negative cells that were positively selected for CCR7, yielding a CD45RA+CCR7+ population without TemRA cells. The donors were healthy, HIV-negative adults who had no recently reported acute infections or vaccinations. Every donor was a Caucasian adult living in Nashville, Tennessee, USA. Blood was obtained by leukapheresis, after which PBMCs were separated by Ficoll-Histopaque density gradient centrifugation and cryopreserved in liquid nitrogen vapor phase. Purity and quantity of every magnetically sorted T cell population were checked by analytical flow cytometry. From each sorted fraction, genomic DNA was isolated and quantified by UV absorbance on a Nanodrop 2000c.

The source of this sequence is a man between 18 and 29 years old in good health. Some clones in this sample may be carry-over from other donors' samples. The sequence joins TRBV27 to TRBJ1-1; 8 middle bases align to TRBD1. The sequenced sample consisted of naive CD8+ T cells from PBMCs. The label giving this sample's cell subset or site can be read as: CD45RA+CCR7+. The CDR3: CASGPIKTTGGTGTEAFF. In nucleotide form, the sequence is TGTGCCAGCGGCCCGATAAAAACTACAGGGGGGACAGGCACTGAAGCTTTCTTT.